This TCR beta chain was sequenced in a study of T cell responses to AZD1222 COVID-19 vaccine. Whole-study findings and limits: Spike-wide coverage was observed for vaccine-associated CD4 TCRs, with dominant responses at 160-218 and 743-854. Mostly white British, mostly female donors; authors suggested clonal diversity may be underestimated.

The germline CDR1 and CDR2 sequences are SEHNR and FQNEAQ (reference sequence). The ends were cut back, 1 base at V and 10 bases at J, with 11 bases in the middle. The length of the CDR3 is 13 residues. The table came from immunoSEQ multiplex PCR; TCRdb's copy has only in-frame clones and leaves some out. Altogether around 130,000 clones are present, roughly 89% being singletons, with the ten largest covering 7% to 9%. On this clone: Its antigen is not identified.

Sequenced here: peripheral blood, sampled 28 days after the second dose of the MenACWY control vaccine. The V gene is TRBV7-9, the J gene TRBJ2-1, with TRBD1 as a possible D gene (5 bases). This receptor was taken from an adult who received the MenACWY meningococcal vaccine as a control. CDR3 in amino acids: CASSLGPPGEQFF. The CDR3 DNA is TGTGCCAGCAGCTTAGGCCCTCCAGGGGAGCAGTTCTTC.